Listed here are 12 T cell receptor beta chains from one sample, sequenced in a study of cytomegalovirus exposure and HLA in healthy donors. Amplification used 60 Vbeta primers and 13 Jbeta primers. Clones were sequenced by immunoSEQ multiplex PCR, and TCRdb holds only the in-frame ones, with some missing. The data contain more than 75,000 clones, 70% to 80% of them singletons. The sample comprised PBMCs. Every receptor here comes from a woman aged 40 to 50 in good health and CMV-seropositive.

The chain links TRBV2 to TRBJ2-7; no clear D. Germline V gene sequence: CDR1 SNHLY, CDR2 FYNNEI. The germline V and J ends were trimmed by 7 bases and 7 bases, with 14 bases remaining between them. The CDR3 extends over 12 amino acids. CDR3 amino acids: CASTVPGREQYF. For the CDR3, the DNA is TGTGCCAGCACTGTCCCAGGAAGGGAGCAGTACTTC.

The gene calls are TRBV9 and TRBJ2-2; 7 bases agree with TRBD1. Germline V gene data show CDR1 as SGDLS and CDR2 as YYNGEE. Trimming took 4 bases from V and 7 from J; bases not matched to a gene: 10. The CDR3 extends over 15 amino acids. The CDR3 reads CASSPHSTGNGELFF. CDR3 in DNA: TGTGCCAGCAGCCCCCACTCGACAGGGAACGGGGAGCTGTTTTTT.

This clone was seen just once. The J gene is TRBJ1-2, the V gene TRBV27; tentative D call: TRBD1 (6 bases). In germline, CDR1 is MNHEY, CDR2 SMNVEV (reference sequence). This CDR3 is 15 amino acids long. Trimming stripped 5 bases from V and 0 bases from J, with 13 bases between. This chain's CDR3 is CASSVTGTPNYGYTF. DNA for the CDR3: TGTGCCAGCAGTGTTACAGGGACCCCTAACTATGGCTACACCTTC.

CDR3 nucleotide sequence: TGTGCCAGCAGCAAACGGGGGGACTTTATTGATTCACCCCTCCACTTT. Its translation: CASSKRGDFIDSPLHF. The chain couples TRBV21-1 to TRBJ1-6. TRBV21-1 is a recognized pseudogene. The CDR3 is 16 amino acids.

The rearrangement links TRBV5-6 to TRBJ2-3; D unclear. CDR3 size: 12 residues. With 4 bases removed from V and 0 bases from J, the gap between germline ends came to 3 bases. Looked up from germline, CDR1 is SGHDT and CDR2 is YYEEEE. DNA for the CDR3: TGTGCCAGCAGCCTCAGCACAGATACGCAGTATTTT. Translating gives CASSLSTDTQYF.

This chain uses TRBV4-1 with TRBJ1-6, with 8 positions matching TRBD1. The CDR3 length is 14 residues. V lost 0 bases to trimming and J lost 9 bases; unmatched junction nucleotides: 1. Germline CDR1 MGHRA, CDR2 YSYEKL. The chain's CDR3 is CASSQDRGLSPLHF. The CDR3, as DNA: TGCGCCAGCAGCCAAGACAGGGGGCTTTCACCCCTCCACTTT.

This clone was seen a few times. The V and J genes are TRBV10-3 and TRBJ2-5; 9 nucleotides match TRBD1. CDR3 length: 15 amino acids. V was pared by 6 bases and J by 5 bases, with 10 bases of the junction left unmatched. The germline CDR1 and CDR2 sequences are ENHRY and SYGVKD. The CDR3 is CAISLGQGRGETQYF. The CDR3 DNA reads TGTGCCATCAGCCTCGGACAGGGGAGGGGGGAGACCCAGTACTTC.

Regarding this clone: Sequence at one end of the junction differs from germline and may be a read error. Written as DNA, the CDR3 is TGCGCCAGCAGCCAAGACGGGACACAGATGAACACTGAAGTTTTCTTT. This encodes CASSQDGTQMNTEVFF. The chain recombines TRBV4-1 with TRBJ1-1, with a weak D call TRBD1 (6 bases). This CDR3 comprises 16 residues. The germline V gene has CDR1 MGHRA and CDR2 YSYEKL.

V gene TRBV10-3 combines with J gene TRBJ2-7, with a tentative D call TRBD1 (6 bases). The V end was cut by 3 bases, the J end by 2 bases, with 11 bases between. The CDR3 totals 14 residues. In germline, CDR1 is ENHRY, CDR2 SYGVKD. CDR3 amino acids: CAISEQGPTYEQYF. The CDR3 bases are TGTGCCATCAGTGAACAGGGACCGACCTACGAGCAGTACTTC.

V usage is TRBV27 and J usage is TRBJ1-5; D is unclear. V was clipped by 0 bases and J by 4 bases, with 10 bases between them. Germline loops: CDR1 MNHEY, CDR2 SMNVEV (reference sequence). The CDR3 covers 15 residues. DNA of the CDR3: TGTGCCAGCAGTTTATCCGGCAGGCGAAATCAGCCCCAGCATTTT. The encoded protein is CASSLSGRRNQPQHF.

The rearrangement uses TRBV9 and TRBJ1-1, with TRBD1 as a possible D gene (6 bases). CDR3 length equals 14 residues. Germline CDR1 is SGDLS and CDR2 is YYNGEE. V dropped 0 bases and J dropped 8 bases, with 14 bases sitting between them. The DNA for the CDR3 is TGTGCCAGCAGCGTAGGGGGCCCAGACAGGGAAGCTTTCTTT. It codes for CASSVGGPDREAFF.

The rearrangement uses TRBV30 and TRBJ1-5; 10 bases line up with TRBD1. The V gene's germline CDR1 is GTSNPN and CDR2 SVGIG (reference sequence). Trimming at V came to 1 base and at J to 2 bases, leaving 8 bases not matched to a gene. This CDR3 has 17 amino acids. The DNA for the CDR3 is TGTGCCTGGAGTGGTGACAGGGGGCTGGGAGGCAATCAGCCCCAGCATTTT. It encodes CAWSGDRGLGGNQPQHF.